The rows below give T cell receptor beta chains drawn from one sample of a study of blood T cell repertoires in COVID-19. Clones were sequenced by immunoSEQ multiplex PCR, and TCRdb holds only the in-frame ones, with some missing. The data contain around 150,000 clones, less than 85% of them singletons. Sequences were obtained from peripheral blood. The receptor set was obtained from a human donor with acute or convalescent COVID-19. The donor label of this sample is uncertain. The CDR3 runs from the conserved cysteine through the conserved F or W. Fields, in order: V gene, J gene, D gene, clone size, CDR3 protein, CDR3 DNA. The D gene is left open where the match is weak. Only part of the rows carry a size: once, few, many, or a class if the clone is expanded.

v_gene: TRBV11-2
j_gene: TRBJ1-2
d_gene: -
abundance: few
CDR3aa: CASSPDLRVYGYTF
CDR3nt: TGTGCCAGCAGCCCAGATTTGAGGGTCTATGGCTACACCTTC

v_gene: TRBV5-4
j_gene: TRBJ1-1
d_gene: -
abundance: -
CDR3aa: CASSPQGLEAFF
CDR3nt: TGTGCCAGCAGCCCTCAGGGACTCGAAGCTTTCTTT

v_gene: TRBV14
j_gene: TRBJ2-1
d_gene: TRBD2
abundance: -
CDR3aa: CASSQARGGNNEQFF
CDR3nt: TGTGCCAGCAGCCAAGCGCGGGGGGGCAACAATGAGCAGTTCTTC

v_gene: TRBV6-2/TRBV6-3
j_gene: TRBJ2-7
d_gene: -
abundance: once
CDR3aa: CASSPGSYYEQYF
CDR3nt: TGTGCCAGCAGCCCCGGGAGCTATTACGAGCAGTACTTC

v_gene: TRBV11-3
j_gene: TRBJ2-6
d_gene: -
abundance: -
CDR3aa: CASTGSNSGANVLTF
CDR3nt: TGTGCCAGCACGGGTTCGAACTCTGGGGCCAACGTCCTGACTTTC

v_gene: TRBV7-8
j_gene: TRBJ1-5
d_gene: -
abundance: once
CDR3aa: CASSSLQVNQPQHF
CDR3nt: TGTGCCAGCAGCTCCTTGCAGGTTAATCAGCCCCAGCATTTT

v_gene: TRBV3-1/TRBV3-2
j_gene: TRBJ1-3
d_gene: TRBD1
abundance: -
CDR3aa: CASSQKSGQGASGNTIYF
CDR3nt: TGTGCCAGCAGCCAAAAATCAGGACAGGGGGCCTCTGGAAACACCATATATTTT

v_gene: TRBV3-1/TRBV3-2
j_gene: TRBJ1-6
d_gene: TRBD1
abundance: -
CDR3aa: CASSQGTGANSPLHF
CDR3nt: TGTGCCAGCAGCCAAGGGACAGGGGCTAATTCACCCCTCCACTTT

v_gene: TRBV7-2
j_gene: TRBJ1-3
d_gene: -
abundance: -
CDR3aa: CASSLAYGGPGNTIYF
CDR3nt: TGTGCCAGCAGCTTAGCTTATGGAGGCCCTGGAAACACCATATATTTT

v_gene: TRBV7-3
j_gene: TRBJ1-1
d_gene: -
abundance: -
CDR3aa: CASSFSEGTEAFF
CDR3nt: TGTGCCAGCAGCTTTTCGGAGGGCACTGAAGCTTTCTTT

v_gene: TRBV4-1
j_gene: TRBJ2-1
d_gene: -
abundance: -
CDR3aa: CASSLWGGGGSYNEQFF
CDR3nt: TGCGCCAGCAGCCTCTGGGGAGGGGGGGGCTCCTACAATGAGCAGTTCTTC

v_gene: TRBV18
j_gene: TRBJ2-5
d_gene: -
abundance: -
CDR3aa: CASRGGLQETQYF
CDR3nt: TGTGCCAGTAGGGGGGGCCTACAAGAGACCCAGTACTTC

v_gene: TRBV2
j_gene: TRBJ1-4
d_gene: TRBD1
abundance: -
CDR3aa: CASKDRGSEKLFF
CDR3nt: TGTGCCAGCAAGGACAGGGGCAGTGAAAAACTGTTTTTT

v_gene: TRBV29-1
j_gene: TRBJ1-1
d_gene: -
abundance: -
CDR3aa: CSVRPRVRMNTEAFF
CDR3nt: TGCAGCGTTAGACCCCGGGTCCGGATGAACACTGAAGCTTTCTTT

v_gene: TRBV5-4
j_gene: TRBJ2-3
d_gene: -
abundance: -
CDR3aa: CASSLGAGDSTDTQYF
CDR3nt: TGTGCCAGCAGCTTGGGGGCAGGGGATAGCACAGATACGCAGTATTTT

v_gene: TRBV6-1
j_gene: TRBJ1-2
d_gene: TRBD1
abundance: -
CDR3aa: CASSEGGYQDRVNGYTF
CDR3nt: TGTGCCAGCAGTGAAGGGGGATACCAGGACAGGGTGAATGGCTACACCTTC

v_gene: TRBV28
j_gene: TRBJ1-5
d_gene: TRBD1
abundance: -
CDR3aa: CAVQGAGNQPQHF
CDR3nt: TGTGCCGTCCAGGGGGCGGGCAATCAGCCCCAGCATTTT

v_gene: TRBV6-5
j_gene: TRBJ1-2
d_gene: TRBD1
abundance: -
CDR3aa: CASSYSRGLYGYTF
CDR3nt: TGTGCCAGCAGTTACTCCAGGGGGCTCTATGGCTACACCTTC

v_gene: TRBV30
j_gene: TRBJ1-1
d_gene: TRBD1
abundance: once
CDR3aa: CAWVTGVEAFF
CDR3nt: TGTGCCTGGGTAACAGGGGTTGAAGCTTTCTTT

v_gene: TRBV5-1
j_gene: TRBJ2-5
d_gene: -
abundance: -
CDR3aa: CASSLGGAGVLETQYF
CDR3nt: TGCGCCAGCAGCCTAGGCGGAGCAGGGGTTCTAGAGACCCAGTACTTC

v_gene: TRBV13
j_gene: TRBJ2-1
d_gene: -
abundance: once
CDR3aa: CASSLETGTDNEQFF
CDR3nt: TGTGCCAGCAGCCTCGAGACCGGGACTGACAATGAGCAGTTCTTC

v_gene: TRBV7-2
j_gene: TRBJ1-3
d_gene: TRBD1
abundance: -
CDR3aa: CASSLRQGPSGNTIYF
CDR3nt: TGTGCCAGCAGCTTACGACAGGGGCCCTCTGGAAACACCATATATTTT

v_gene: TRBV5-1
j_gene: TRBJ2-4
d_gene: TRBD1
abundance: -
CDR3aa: CASSYGQGDLKNIQYF
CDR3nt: TGCGCCAGCAGCTACGGACAGGGGGACCTTAAAAACATTCAGTACTTC

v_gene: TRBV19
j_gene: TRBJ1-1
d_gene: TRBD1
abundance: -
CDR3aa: CASFQGTAYLNTEAFF
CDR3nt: TGTGCCAGTTTTCAGGGGACAGCCTACTTGAACACTGAAGCTTTCTTT

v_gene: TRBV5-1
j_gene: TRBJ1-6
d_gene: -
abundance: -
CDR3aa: CASNPGGGEPLHF
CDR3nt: TGCGCCAGCAACCCTGGTGGGGGCGAACCCCTCCACTTT

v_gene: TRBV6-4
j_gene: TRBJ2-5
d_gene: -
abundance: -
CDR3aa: CASSVVAGETQYF
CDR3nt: TGTGCCAGCAGCGTCGTTGCGGGAGAGACCCAGTACTTC

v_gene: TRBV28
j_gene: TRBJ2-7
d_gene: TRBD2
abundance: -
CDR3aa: CASSWGGSGAYEQYF
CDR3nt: TGTGCCAGCAGTTGGGGGGGTAGCGGGGCCTACGAGCAGTACTTC

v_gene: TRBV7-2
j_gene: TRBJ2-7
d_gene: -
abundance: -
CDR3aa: CASSLVPGVEGSYEQYF
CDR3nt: TGTGCCAGCAGCTTAGTACCGGGCGTGGAGGGGTCGTACGAGCAGTACTTC

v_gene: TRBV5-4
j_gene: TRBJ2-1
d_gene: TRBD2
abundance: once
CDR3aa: CASSLGLAGGRDEQFF
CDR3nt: TGTGCCAGCAGCTTGGGTCTAGCGGGGGGGAGGGATGAGCAGTTCTTC

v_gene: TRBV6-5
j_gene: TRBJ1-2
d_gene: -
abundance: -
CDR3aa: CASRKTGLDGYTF
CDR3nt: TGTGCCAGCAGAAAGACAGGCCTAGATGGCTACACCTTC

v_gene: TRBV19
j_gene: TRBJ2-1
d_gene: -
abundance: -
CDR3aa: CASSIRGAGLGPSSYNEQFF
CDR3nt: TGTGCCAGTAGTATACGGGGGGCGGGTCTAGGCCCTAGCTCCTACAATGAGCAGTTCTTC

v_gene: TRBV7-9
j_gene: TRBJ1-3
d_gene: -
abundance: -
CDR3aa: CASSLIDRRNTIYF
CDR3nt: TGTGCCAGCAGCTTGATAGACAGGAGAAACACCATATATTTT

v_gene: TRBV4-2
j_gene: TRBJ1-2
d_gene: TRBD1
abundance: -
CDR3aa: CASSQDTPDRGNYGYTF
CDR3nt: TGTGCCAGCAGCCAAGATACCCCGGACAGGGGGAACTATGGCTACACCTTC

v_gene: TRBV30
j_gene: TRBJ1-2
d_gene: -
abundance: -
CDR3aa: CAWTKNYGYTF
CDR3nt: TGTGCCTGGACTAAGAACTATGGCTACACCTTC

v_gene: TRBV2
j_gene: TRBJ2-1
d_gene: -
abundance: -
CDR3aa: CASSGQGYEQFF
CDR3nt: TGTGCCAGCAGTGGGCAGGGATATGAGCAGTTCTTC

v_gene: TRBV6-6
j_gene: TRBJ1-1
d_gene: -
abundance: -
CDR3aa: CASSTGGTEAFF
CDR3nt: TGTGCCAGCAGCACCGGTGGCACTGAAGCTTTCTTT

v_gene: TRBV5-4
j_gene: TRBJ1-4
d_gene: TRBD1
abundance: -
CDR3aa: CASSPRTGADEKLFF
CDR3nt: TGTGCCAGCAGCCCGCGGACAGGGGCGGATGAAAAACTGTTTTTT

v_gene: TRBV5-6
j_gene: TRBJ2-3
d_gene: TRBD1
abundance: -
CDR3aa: CASSSLGQTGISTDTQYF
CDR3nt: TGTGCCAGCAGCTCCCTGGGCCAGACAGGGATCAGCACAGATACGCAGTATTTT

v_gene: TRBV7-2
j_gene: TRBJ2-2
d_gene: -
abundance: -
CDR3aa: CASRRGDTGELFF
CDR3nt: TGTGCCAGCAGGCGGGGAGACACCGGGGAGCTGTTTTTT

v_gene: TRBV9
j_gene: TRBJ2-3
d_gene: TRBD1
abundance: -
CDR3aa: CASSVGIYEGQGPDTQYF
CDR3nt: TGTGCCAGCAGCGTAGGAATCTATGAGGGACAGGGCCCAGATACGCAGTATTTT

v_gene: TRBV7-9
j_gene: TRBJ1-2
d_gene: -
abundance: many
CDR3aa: CASSSGAANYGYTF
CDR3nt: TGTGCCAGCAGCTCCGGAGCAGCTAACTATGGCTACACCTTC

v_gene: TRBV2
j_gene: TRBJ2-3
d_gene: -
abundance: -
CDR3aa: CATGGGTPPSTQYF
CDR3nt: TGTGCCACCGGAGGGGGCACCCCTCCGAGTACGCAGTATTTT